What follows is one TCR beta chain and its context. Antigen specificity is unknown. This entry is derived from a study of cytomegalovirus exposure and HLA in healthy donors. Findings and caveats of the study: Rare TCR sequences dominated, though some public TCRs recurred in many donors. Researchers catalogued about 150 TCR beta chains as cytomegalovirus-associated.

Here immunoSEQ multiplex PCR was the method, and the copy in TCRdb shows in-frame clones only, minus some. The profile covers 130,000 or so clones, with 89% appearing a single time and around 1.3% taken by the ten largest. The CDR3 consists of 18 residues. Trimming at V came to 3 bases and at J to 3 bases, leaving 13 bases not matched to a gene. Germline CDR1 and CDR2: WSHSY and SAAADI. The material sequenced was PBMCs. The rearrangement links TRBV10-2 to TRBJ2-1; 8 nucleotides align to TRBD1. The TCR comes from a woman under 30 in good health and CMV-seronegative. DNA for the CDR3: TGCGCCAGCAGTGACCCCCTCGGACAGGGTTGGGACTACAATGAGCAGTTCTTC. This sequence encodes CASSDPLGQGWDYNEQFF.